These T cell receptor beta chains were read from a single sample in a study of T cell responses to AZD1222 COVID-19 vaccine. The data were produced by immunoSEQ multiplex PCR, yet TCRdb's version contains in-frame clones alone and is incomplete. The table includes approximately 130,000 clones, 93% detected once. The material was peripheral blood, obtained on day 0 of AZD1222 vaccination. The receptor source for this set is an adult in good health. Both conserved end residues are part of each CDR3. The D gene is left open where the match is weak. Rows give clone size only sometimes, using once, few, many, or a class for an expanded clone.

D	V	J	size	CDR3	DNA
-	TRBV28	TRBJ1-1	-	CASSPGDTEAFF	TGTGCCAGCAGTCCAGGGGACACTGAAGCTTTCTTT
-	TRBV7-2	TRBJ1-1	-	CASSLQRQKNTEAFF	TGTGCCAGCAGCTTACAAAGACAGAAGAACACTGAAGCTTTCTTT
-	TRBV28	TRBJ1-2	-	CASSPHRDGYGYTF	TGTGCCAGCAGTCCACACAGGGATGGGTATGGCTACACCTTC
TRBD1	TRBV7-9	TRBJ2-2	-	CASSLTGGTGELFF	TGTGCCAGCAGCCTAACAGGGGGGACCGGGGAGCTGTTTTTT
-	TRBV4-3	TRBJ1-4	-	CASSQYPGQNEKLFF	TGCGCCAGCAGCCAATACCCAGGACAGAATGAAAAACTGTTTTTT
-	TRBV6-1	TRBJ2-7	-	CASIEASYEQYF	TGTGCCAGCATTGAAGCGTCCTACGAGCAGTACTTC
-	TRBV28	TRBJ1-1	-	CASSSQGPEAFF	TGTGCCAGCAGTTCTCAGGGGCCTGAAGCTTTCTTT
-	TRBV25-1	TRBJ1-2	-	CASSEWGSYGYTF	TGTGCCAGCAGTGAATGGGGCTCCTATGGCTACACCTTC
-	TRBV5-5	TRBJ1-1	-	CASSLGEGYNTEAFF	TGTGCCAGCAGCTTGGGTGAAGGGTATAACACTGAAGCTTTCTTT
TRBD2	TRBV6-4	TRBJ2-7	once	CARLLAGSILSSYEQYF	TGTGCCAGATTACTAGCGGGTTCAATTCTGAGCTCCTACGAGCAGTACTTC
-	TRBV7-9	TRBJ1-5	-	CASSPEEGGNQPQHF	TGTGCCAGCAGCCCCGAGGAGGGGGGGAATCAGCCCCAGCATTTT
-	TRBV5-6	TRBJ1-1	-	CASSPGRMNTEAFF	TGTGCCAGCAGCCCGGGACGGATGAACACTGAAGCTTTCTTT
-	TRBV3-1/TRBV3-2	TRBJ1-1	-	CASSQSGGNTEAFF	TGTGCCAGCAGCCAAAGCGGCGGGAACACTGAAGCTTTCTTT
TRBD2	TRBV4-3	TRBJ2-7	-	CASSHGGAGETYEQYF	TGCGCCAGCAGCCATGGTGGAGCGGGAGAGACCTACGAGCAGTACTTC
-	TRBV28	TRBJ1-5	-	CASSFRADSNQPQHF	TGTGCCAGCAGTTTTAGGGCAGATAGCAATCAGCCCCAGCATTTT
TRBD1	TRBV12-3/TRBV12-4	TRBJ1-1	-	CASRPGGTEAFF	TGTGCCAGCAGGCCAGGGGGCACTGAAGCTTTCTTT
TRBD1	TRBV6-5	TRBJ1-2	-	CASNKDRDGYGYTF	TGTGCCAGCAACAAAGACAGGGATGGCTATGGCTACACCTTC
TRBD2	TRBV7-9	TRBJ2-7	-	CASSLTSGTYEQYF	TGTGCCAGCAGCTTGACTAGCGGAACCTACGAGCAGTACTTC
TRBD1	TRBV10-3	TRBJ2-5	-	CAISQYRGQETQYF	TGTGCCATCAGCCAATACAGGGGCCAAGAGACCCAGTACTTC
TRBD2	TRBV28	TRBJ2-1	-	CASRRTSGDNEQFF	TGTGCCAGCAGGAGGACTAGCGGGGATAATGAGCAGTTCTTC
-	TRBV5-1	TRBJ2-3	-	CASSLAYGTRGADTQYF	TGCGCCAGCAGCTTGGCCTACGGGACCCGCGGGGCAGATACGCAGTATTTT
-	TRBV9	TRBJ1-2	-	CASSLSGTSNYGYTF	TGTGCCAGCAGCCTCTCCGGGACCAGCAACTATGGCTACACCTTC
-	TRBV3-1/TRBV3-2	TRBJ2-3	-	CASSQDPADTQYF	TGTGCCAGCAGCCAAGATCCGGCAGATACGCAGTATTTT
TRBD1	TRBV30	TRBJ2-7	-	CAWSDGTGVEQYF	TGTGCCTGGAGTGACGGGACAGGGGTTGAGCAGTACTTC
TRBD2	TRBV5-1	TRBJ2-1	-	CASSPSSGRINEQFF	TGCGCCAGCAGCCCGTCTAGCGGGAGGATAAATGAGCAGTTCTTC